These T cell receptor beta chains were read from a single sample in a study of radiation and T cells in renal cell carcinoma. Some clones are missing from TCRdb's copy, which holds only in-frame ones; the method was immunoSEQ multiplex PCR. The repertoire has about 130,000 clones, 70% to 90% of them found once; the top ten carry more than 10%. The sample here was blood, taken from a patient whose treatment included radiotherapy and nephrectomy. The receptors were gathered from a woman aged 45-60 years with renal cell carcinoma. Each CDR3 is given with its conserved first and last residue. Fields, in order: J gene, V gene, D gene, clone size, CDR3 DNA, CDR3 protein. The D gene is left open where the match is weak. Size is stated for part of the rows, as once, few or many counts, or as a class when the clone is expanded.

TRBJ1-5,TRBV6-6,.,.,TGTGCCAGCAGCCCCGCCGGACAAAGCAATCAGCCCCAGCATTTT,CASSPAGQSNQPQHF
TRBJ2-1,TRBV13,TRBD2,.,TGTGCCAGCTTACTTGGACGACTAGCGGGGGGCATCTACAATGAGCAGTTCTTC,CASLLGRLAGGIYNEQFF
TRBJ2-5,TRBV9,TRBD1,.,TGTGCCAGCAGCGTAGGGACAGGGAGAGAGACCCAGTACTTC,CASSVGTGRETQYF
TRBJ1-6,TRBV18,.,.,TGTGCCAGCTCACCAGCCAGGGGAAATAATTCACCCCTCCACTTT,CASSPARGNNSPLHF
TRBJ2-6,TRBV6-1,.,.,TGTGCCAGCAGTGAAGGCTTGGCCTCTGGGGCCAACGTCCTGACTTTC,CASSEGLASGANVLTF
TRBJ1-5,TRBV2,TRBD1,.,TGTGCCAGCAGACAGGGGGGCAATCAGCCCCAGCATTTT,CASRQGGNQPQHF
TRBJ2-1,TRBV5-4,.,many,TGTGCCAGCAGCCCTCCCCGGGGGTCAATCTATGAGCAGTTCTTC,CASSPPRGSIYEQFF
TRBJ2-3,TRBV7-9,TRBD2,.,TGTGCCAGCACCCCGGGGGAGGGCGGGAAAAGCGCAGATACGCAGTATTTT,CASTPGEGGKSADTQYF
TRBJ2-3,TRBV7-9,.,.,TGTGCCAGCAGCCTAGATGGCGCAGATACGCAGTATTTT,CASSLDGADTQYF
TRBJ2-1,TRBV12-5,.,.,TGTGCTAGTGGTTTGGTACCTCCTATGTATGAGCAGTTCTTC,CASGLVPPMYEQFF
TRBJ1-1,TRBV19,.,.,TGTGCCAGTAGCCCAACAGCCTGGAACACTGAAGCTTTCTTT,CASSPTAWNTEAFF
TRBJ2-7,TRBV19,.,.,TGTGCCAGTAGTATAGGGGTGGGTTCCTACGAGCAGTACTTC,CASSIGVGSYEQYF
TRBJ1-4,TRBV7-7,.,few,TGTGCTAGCAGCCCATCTAGGTCAAATGAAAAACTGTTTTTT,CASSPSRSNEKLFF
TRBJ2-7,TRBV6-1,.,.,TGTGCCAGCAGTGAATACGAGGGCTCCTACGAGCAGTACTTC,CASSEYEGSYEQYF
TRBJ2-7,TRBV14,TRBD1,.,TGTGCCAGCAGCCTAGGGACAGGGGGTAACTACGAGCAGTACTTC,CASSLGTGGNYEQYF
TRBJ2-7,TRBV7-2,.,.,TGTGCCAGCAGCTTAGTCCCCTACGAGCAGTACTTC,CASSLVPYEQYF
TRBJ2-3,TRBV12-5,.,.,TGTGCTAGTGGGCGGGGCAGAGAACCAGATACGCAGTATTTT,CASGRGREPDTQYF
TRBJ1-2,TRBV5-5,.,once,TGTGCCAGCAGCTTGTTTACAGGGAACTATGGCTACACCTTC,CASSLFTGNYGYTF
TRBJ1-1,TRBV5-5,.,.,TGTGCCAGCAGCTTAACTCTAGGGACGGTTGGTACTGAAGCTTTCTTT,CASSLTLGTVGTEAFF
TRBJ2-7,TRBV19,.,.,TGTGCCAGTAGTCCCCTTCCAGGGAGGTACGAGCAGTACTTC,CASSPLPGRYEQYF
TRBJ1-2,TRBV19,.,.,TGTGCCAGTAGTTGGGTAGGGGAAGGAAATGGCTACACCTTC,CASSWVGEGNGYTF
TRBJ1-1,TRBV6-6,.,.,TGTGCCAGTTCTGAACTGAACACTGAAGCTTTCTTT,CASSELNTEAFF
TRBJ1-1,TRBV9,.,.,TGTGCCAGCAGCTTCCAACCGGACAGTAACACTGAAGCTTTCTTT,CASSFQPDSNTEAFF
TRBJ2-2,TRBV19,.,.,TGTGCCAGTACGATTGGGGGGGCAAACACCGGGGAGCTGTTTTTT,CASTIGGANTGELFF
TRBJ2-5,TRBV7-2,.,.,TGTGCCAGCAGCTTAGAGGGGGGCGGGCCGGAGACCCAGTACTTC,CASSLEGGGPETQYF
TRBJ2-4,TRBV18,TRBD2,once,TGTGCCAGCTCACCCTGGACTAGCGGGGGTTGGGCCAAAAACATTCAGTACTTC,CASSPWTSGGWAKNIQYF
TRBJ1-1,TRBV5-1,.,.,TGCGCCAGCAGCTCCCACCCCATGAACACTGAAGCTTTCTTT,CASSSHPMNTEAFF
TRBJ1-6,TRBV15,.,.,TGTGCCACCAGCGGGGGGGGATGGCAGGACAATTCACCCCTCCACTTT,CATSGGGWQDNSPLHF
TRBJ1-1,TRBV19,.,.,TGTGCCAGTAGTTTTGTAACAGGACAAGCTTTCTTT,CASSFVTGQAFF
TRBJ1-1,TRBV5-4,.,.,TGTGCCAGCAGCTTGTGGGGGGGGAACACTGAAGCTTTCTTT,CASSLWGGNTEAFF
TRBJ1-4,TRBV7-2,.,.,TGTGCCTCAGCTGGTTTAGGGGGGCCAACCTTTAATGAAAAACTGTTTTTT,CASAGLGGPTFNEKLFF
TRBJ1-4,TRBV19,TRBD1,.,TGTGCCAGTAGTGGGACAGGGGTCGGTGAAAAACTGTTTTTT,CASSGTGVGEKLFF
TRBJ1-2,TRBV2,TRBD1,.,TGTGCCAGCATCCCCCGTTCTGGACAGGTCAACTATGGCTACACCTTC,CASIPRSGQVNYGYTF
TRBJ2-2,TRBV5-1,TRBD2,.,TGCGCCAGCAGCTTGAACGGCGGGGGGGCCACCGGGGAGCTGTTTTTT,CASSLNGGGATGELFF
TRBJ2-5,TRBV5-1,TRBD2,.,TGCGCCAGCAGCCCGGGACTAGCGGGCCAAGAGACCCAGTACTTC,CASSPGLAGQETQYF
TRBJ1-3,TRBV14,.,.,TGTGCCAGCAGCCAAGAGGGGGGGGCCCGCAGGATCGACTCTGGAAACACCATATATTTT,CASSQEGGARRIDSGNTIYF
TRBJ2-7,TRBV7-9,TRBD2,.,TGTGCCAGCAGCTCCAGGACTAGAGCGGTGGGGGAGCAGTACTTC,CASSSRTRAVGEQYF
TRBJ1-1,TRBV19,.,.,TGTGCCAGTAGCACCCCTGGCCGAGGATGGGACACTGAAGCTTTCTTT,CASSTPGRGWDTEAFF
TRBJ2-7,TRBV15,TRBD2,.,TGTGCCACCAGCAGAGATGGGACTAGCCGACCTCAGGAGCAGTACTTC,CATSRDGTSRPQEQYF